Below are 9 T cell receptor beta chains sequenced from a single sample in a study of blood T cell repertoires in COVID-19. Clones were sequenced by immunoSEQ multiplex PCR, and TCRdb holds only the in-frame ones, with some missing. The sample has about 310,000 clones, 80% to 90% seen once. The sequenced material came from peripheral blood. Receptors originate from a man aged 50-59 years with active or convalescent COVID-19.

The V and J genes are TRBV7-6 and TRBJ2-2, with TRBD2 matching over 7 bases. The CDR3 has 13 residues. Trimming cost V 8 bases and J 4 bases; bases outside gene matches: 4. CDR1 is SGHVS, CDR2 FNYEAQ, per germline. The CDR3 coding sequence is TGTGCCAGCGATCGCGGGGGCACCGGGGAGCTGTTTTTT. Translating it yields CASDRGGTGELFF.

The chain has TRBV6-2 or TRBV6-3 and TRBJ2-3, with unresolved D. Germline V gene data show CDR1 as MNHEY and CDR2 as SVGEGT. The CDR3 runs to 13 residues. V lost 4 bases and J lost 3, with 8 bases in between. The CDR3 here is CASSSPPTDTQYF. CDR3 in DNA: TGTGCCAGCAGTTCCCCCCCAACAGATACGCAGTATTTT.

In this sample, this clone turned up once. The V and J genes are TRBV11-3 and TRBJ2-1; TRBD2 matches 7 bases. J lost 12 bases, V lost 5 bases, and 10 bases had no gene match. The CDR3 is 13 amino acids. Germline V CDR1 and CDR2: SGHNT, YENEEA. CDR3 sequence: CASSTGPGGAQFF. The DNA for the CDR3 is TGTGCCAGCAGCACGGGACCGGGAGGAGCGCAGTTCTTC.

The chain combines TRBV4-3 with TRBJ1-3; no firm D call. The CDR3 extends over 14 amino acids. Germline CDR1 LGHNA, CDR2 YSLEER. The V gene lost 5 bases and the J gene lost 0 bases, with 8 bases spanning the gap. CDR3 in amino acids: CASSGRSSGNTIYF. As DNA, the CDR3 is TGCGCCAGCAGCGGTAGGAGCTCTGGAAACACCATATATTTT.

The chain uses TRBV7-9 and TRBJ1-2; D is possibly TRBD1 (5 bases). The V end was cut by 0 bases, the J end by 8 bases, with 19 bases between. Germline V gene data show CDR1 as SEHNR and CDR2 as FQNEAQ (reference sequence). The CDR3 has 16 amino acids. The CDR3 protein is CASSLAGGRRAGGYTF. CDR3 in DNA: TGTGCCAGCAGCTTAGCGGGGGGACGTCGGGCAGGCGGCTACACCTTC.

The chain uses TRBV5-1 and TRBJ2-1; weak D call: TRBD1 (5 bases). Trimming shortened V by 1 base and J by 2 bases, and 10 bases separated the two germline ends. The germline V gene encodes CDR1 SGHRS and CDR2 YFSETQ. CDR3 length: 15 residues. CDR3 coding DNA: TGCGCCAGCAGCTTGACAGGAGTTACCTACAATGAGCAGTTCTTC. It codes for CASSLTGVTYNEQFF. Together with reference TRBV5-1 and TRBJ2-1, the CDR3 gives the full variable domain: KAGVTQTPRYLIKTRGQQVTLSCSPISGHRSVSWYQQTPGQGLQFLFEYFSETQRNKGNFPGRFSGRQFSNSRSEMNVSTLELGDSALYLCASSLTGVTYNEQFFGPGTRLTVL.

The chain employs TRBV18 and TRBJ1-3; D ambiguous. Per germline, CDR1 KGHSH and CDR2 LQKENI. This CDR3 spans 17 amino acids. V was clipped by 1 base and J by 0 bases, with 13 bases between them. The chain's CDR3 is CASSPLRQRFSGNTIYF. In DNA form, the CDR3 reads TGTGCCAGCTCACCACTCCGCCAGCGCTTCTCTGGAAACACCATATATTTT.

The genes are TRBV7-8 and TRBJ1-6; D may be TRBD1 (5 bases). In germline, CDR1 is SGHVS, CDR2 FQNEAQ. CDR3 length equals 15 residues. Trimming cost V 1 base and J 14 bases, with 18 bases left between them. The CDR3 DNA reads as TGTGCCAGCAGCTTAGGCCCAGGGAGGACTAGGACCCTCCACTTT. It translates to CASSLGPGRTRTLHF.

This chain connects TRBV2 to TRBJ2-1, with 11 bases identical to TRBD2. The CDR3 totals 16 residues. Germline-derived CDR1 and CDR2 are SNHLY and FYNNEI. Trimming at V came to 2 bases and at J to 8 bases, leaving 8 bases not matched to a gene. The CDR3 region has the DNA TGTGCCAGCAGTGAACGGGAGCTAGCGGGGGGTTATGAGCAGTTCTTC. This sequence encodes CASSERELAGGYEQFF.